This TCR beta chain originates from a study of T cell repertoires in cytomegalovirus infection. Study summary: Public TCR beta signatures were indicative of both CMV infection and a matching HLA type.

This clonotype came up many times. What it binds is not known. General study points: HLA-C-restricted CMV-specific TCR beta clonotypes were dominant in the ex vivo response. The study identified carriers of CMV plus the relevant HLA from cumulative public TCR beta family frequency.

The CDR3 loop spans 12 amino acids. Trimming shortened V by 2 bases and J by 4 bases, and 2 bases separated the two germline ends. Germline CDR1 is MNHNY and CDR2 is SVGAGI (reference sequence). TCRdb re-analysed the reads in MiXCR, keeping a single row per CDR3 protein. The sample contains fewer than 950,000 distinct CDR3 sequences, less than 35% of which appear only once. The sequencing here drew on cultured CD8+ T cells from PBMCs, taken from culture after CMV antigen stimulation. This sequence was found in a human donor in good health (CMV status not recorded). Some clones in this sample may be carry-over from other donors' samples. The chain joins TRBV6-6 to TRBJ2-2, with no clear D. CDR3: CASSYSTGELFF. CDR3 nucleotide sequence: TGTGCCAGCAGTTACAGCACCGGGGAGCTGTTTTTT.